The sequence of this T cell receptor (beta chain) was determined in a study of CDR3 diversity in severe acne. This clonotype was detected many times. One entry per CDR3 protein, called by TCRdb with MiXCR from the PCR reads. The table records 90,000 or so distinct CDR3 sequences, roughly half of them present only once. The sequencing sample was made of blood. The clonotype comes from a male donor in good health, serving as a control.

As DNA, the CDR3 is TGTGCCAGCAGTGGACAGGGGAATTCACCCCTCCACTTT. Translating gives CASSGQGNSPLHF. The V gene is TRBV25-1, the J gene TRBJ1-6; the match to TRBD1 covers 8 bases. J was trimmed by 7 bases and V by 4 bases; bases with no gene match: 0. CDR1 and CDR2 from the germline V gene are MGHDK and SYGVNS. This CDR3 spans 13 amino acids.